The source of this T cell receptor (beta chain) is a study of beta chain features in type 1 diabetes. Whole-study results and caveats: Type 1 diabetes patients showed a moderate but significant shortening of TCRB CDR3s in all four CD4+ subsets.

A note on this clone: The antigen remains unidentified.

Expressed TCRB transcripts were sequenced because the isolated RNA had all been reverse transcribed beforehand. The protocol was immunoSEQ multiplex PCR, while the TCRdb copy is restricted to in-frame clones and leaves out a portion. This table holds 500,000 to 800,000 clones, around 12% found once. V lost 1 base to trimming and J lost 1 base, with 14 bases between them. Germline V gives CDR1 SNHLY, CDR2 FYNNEI. The CDR3 sequence is 18 residues long. The J gene is TRBJ2-6, the V gene TRBV2, with D possibly being TRBD1 or TRBD2 (5 bases each). This receptor was taken from a young man with type 1 diabetes. Specimen: naive CD4+ T cells from blood. CDR3 region: CASSEVGTLPSGANVLTF. The CDR3 nucleotides read TGTGCCAGCAGTGAAGTCGGGACCCTACCATCTGGGGCCAACGTCCTGACTTTC. Using reference TRBV2 and TRBJ2-6 for the parts outside the CDR3, the full variable domain is EPEVTQTPSHQVTQMGQEVILRCVPISNHLYFYWYRQILGQKVEFLVSFYNNEISEKSEIFDDQFSVERPDGSNFTLKIRSTKLEDSAMYFCASSEVGTLPSGANVLTFGAGSRLTVL.